A selection of T cell receptor beta chains follows, all from one sample in a study of CXCR3-negative and CXCR3-positive naive CD8 T cells. Each CDR3 protein gets one entry in TCRdb, which reprocessed the 5' RACE reads and gives no DNA. Recorded for this sample: about 120,000 distinct CDR3 sequences. The material sequenced was naive CXCR3+ CD8+ T cells from blood. These receptors were obtained from a human donor in good health. Some clones in this sample may be carry-over from other donors' samples. The CDR3 runs from the conserved cysteine through the conserved F or W. Each record gives: V gene, J gene, CDR3 protein.

>TRBV11-2|TRBJ1-2
CATGNGFPSGYTF
>TRBV19|TRBJ2-1
CASSQGQVYNEQFF
>TRBV12-3/TRBV12-4|TRBJ2-7
CASSFNFVDNEQYF
>TRBV29-1|TRBJ2-7
CSVGRDIGSYEQYF
>TRBV12-3/TRBV12-4|TRBJ1-1
CASRNGGNTEAFF
>TRBV5-6|TRBJ2-1
CASKREGYNEQFF
>TRBV28|TRBJ2-3
CASSQGPDTQYF
>TRBV4-2|TRBJ2-1
CASSLDSPLTLAGGGEQFF
>TRBV6-6|TRBJ1-5
CASSYSVGDQPQHF
>TRBV9|TRBJ1-6
CASSGDRGYNSPLHF
>TRBV19|TRBJ2-2
CASWTGGLSTGELFF
>TRBV6-5|TRBJ1-1
CASSKLHTGLNTEAFF
>TRBV20-1|TRBJ2-7
CSARARTGYSEQYF
>TRBV27|TRBJ2-1
CASSAGGGLAGVTNEQFF
>TRBV3-1|TRBJ1-3
CASSRLYRDRGFGNTIYF
>TRBV23-1|TRBJ2-2
CASFRATGELFF
>TRBV15|TRBJ2-4
CATSGRDRSRNIQYF
>TRBV20-1|TRBJ2-4
CSARDRQLAKNIQYF
>TRBV6-6|TRBJ1-3
CASSYSRDRNSGNTIYF
>TRBV7-9|TRBJ1-1
CASSLGPSGGRLTEAFF
>TRBV20-1|TRBJ2-7
CSALSGGHEQYF
>TRBV28|TRBJ2-5
CASSFDGQGSGETQYF
>TRBV3-1|TRBJ2-2
CASSQELLSGITGELFF
>TRBV3-1|TRBJ2-5
CASSQGGGLADLQETQYF